Sequencing of this T cell receptor (beta chain) was carried out in a study of T cell changes during pregnancy in multiple sclerosis. This CDR3 region has 13 residues. CDR1 is MRHNA and CDR2 is SNTAGT in the germline V gene. V was clipped by 3 bases and J by 2 bases, with 6 bases between them. Sequenced by immunoSEQ multiplex PCR; TCRdb stores in-frame clones only, minus some. The sample holds approximately 110,000 clones, more than 85% seen once. The TCR originated in a female donor with multiple sclerosis, enrolled in a pregnancy study. The J gene is TRBJ2-3, the V gene TRBV6-4, with a possible D match to TRBD1 (5 bases). This specimen was peripheral blood, taken after pregnancy. CDR3: CASSEGHTDTQYF. The CDR3 DNA follows: TGTGCCAGCAGTGAGGGGCACACAGATACGCAGTATTTT.